This T cell receptor beta chain was captured in a study of blood T cell repertoires in COVID-19. Looking at the study overall: Both acute and convalescent COVID-19 samples were obtained from the United States, Italy and Spain. In each case, the material was cDNA or gDNA derived from T cells, B-cell-depleted T cells, or PBMCs.

This clone was seen only a few times. This CDR3 contains 13 residues. Trimming took 1 base from V and 11 from J; bases not matched to a gene: 7. Germline V gene lookup returns CDR1 SGHAT and CDR2 FQNNGV. Recovered Cohort 3 donors showed two negative PCRs, clearance, or symptom resolution. Source study methods: By means of reference gene primer amplification, nucleated cell counts were estimated. The repertoire was sequenced with immunoSEQ multiplex PCR; TCRdb's copy has only in-frame clones and lacks some. Clone size and V and J calls were adopted from that table, with D and trimming inferred from the DNA. The sample contains roughly 380,000 clones, more than 75% of which appear only once.

The receptor's source is a woman in her 30s who had recovered from COVID-19. This chain joins TRBV11-2 and TRBJ2-7; 8 bases map to TRBD2. Sequencing was carried out using PBMCs or T cells enriched from blood (not recorded which). The CDR3 DNA follows: TGTGCCAGCAGCTTAGCCACAGGGACTAGGGAGTACTTC. Encoded protein: CASSLATGTREYF.